The 22 T cell receptor beta chains reported below all come from one sample, sequenced in a study of PD-1 blockade in classical Hodgkin lymphoma. Time point specified: cycle 4 day 1 (C4D1), after about 6 weeks of nivolumab. There was relapse after autologous stem cell transplantation in every patient, and there was variation in brentuximab vedotin exposure. Produced via immunoSEQ multiplex PCR; TCRdb's table is partial and in-frame only. The sample records 99,000 or so clones, approximately 89% being singletons. The sample in question was peripheral blood mononuclear cells (PBMCs), obtained before the fourth cycle of nivolumab. These receptor sequences come from a human donor with classical Hodgkin lymphoma.

This rearrangement joins TRBV5-1 to TRBJ1-1; the match to TRBD1 covers 7 bases. V lost 5 bases to trimming and J lost 4 bases; unmatched junction nucleotides: 17. Germline lookup yields CDR1 SGHRS and CDR2 YFSETQ. The CDR3 sequence is 17 residues long. In DNA, the CDR3 is TGCGCCAGCAGGGATTTCGACAGGGCGAGGACGGTCACTGAAGCTTTCTTT. Translating gives CASRDFDRARTVTEAFF.

This clone was detected only once. The chain couples TRBV5-5 to TRBJ1-1, with D hard to call. The CDR3 runs to 15 residues. CDR1 and CDR2 from the germline V gene are SGHKS and YYEKEE (reference sequence). Trimming stripped 2 bases from V and 4 bases from J, with 15 bases between. The CDR3, as DNA: TGTGCCAGCAGCTTCGAACGTCGGGATCCCACTGAAGCTTTCTTT. This translates into CASSFERRDPTEAFF.

V is TRBV27 and J is TRBJ1-5, with TRBD1 as a possible D gene (5 bases). The CDR3 sequence is 16 residues long. Between the trimmed V and J ends, which lost 7 bases and 3 bases, there was a span of 19 bases. Germline V gene data show CDR1 as MNHEY and CDR2 as SMNVEV (reference sequence). The CDR3, as DNA: TGTGCCAGCACCCCATGGCCCCGGGGCTCCAATCAGCCCCAGCATTTT. It encodes CASTPWPRGSNQPQHF.

The chain employs TRBV5-4 and TRBJ2-7; 7 bases map to TRBD1. Germline trimming cut 4 bases from V and 3 bases from J; bases unmatched to any gene: 1. CDR3 length equals 12 residues. Germline assignment: CDR1 SGHNT and CDR2 YYREEE (reference sequence). As DNA, the CDR3 is TGTGCCAGCAGCGGACAGGACTACGAGCAGTACTTC. The encoded protein is CASSGQDYEQYF. The full variable domain, with the rest looked up from reference TRBV5-4 and TRBJ2-7, is ETGVTQSPTHLIKTRGQQVTLRCSSQSGHNTVSWYQQALGQGPQFIFQYYREEENGRGNFPPRFSGLQFPNYSSELNVNALELDDSALYLCASSGQDYEQYFGPGTRLTVT.

The rearrangement uses TRBV2 and TRBJ2-2; 8 bases map to TRBD1. Trimming at V came to 9 bases and at J to 7 bases, leaving 16 bases not matched to a gene. Germline CDR1 SNHLY, CDR2 FYNNEI. The CDR3 spans 16 residues. DNA of the CDR3: TGTGCCAGTTCTCCCCGGGCGGACAGGGCCGGCGGGGAGCTGTTTTTT. It yields the protein CASSPRADRAGGELFF.

The CDR3 loop reads CASTSRGHSTDTQYF. The CDR3 region has the DNA TGTGCCAGCACCTCTCGTGGACATAGCACAGATACGCAGTATTTT. The genes are TRBV2 and TRBJ2-3; possible D gene TRBD1, 5 bases. The CDR3 loop spans 15 amino acids. Trimming left V 7 bases short and J 0 bases short, with 14 bases between. Germline V gives CDR1 SNHLY, CDR2 FYNNEI.

This chain connects TRBV6-1 to TRBJ2-1; 9 bases are a match to TRBD1. Losses at the gene ends were 1 base for V and 15 bases for J; bases not matched to a gene: 7. CDR3 length equals 13 residues. Germline-derived CDR1 and CDR2 are MNHNS and SASEGT. CDR3 residues: CASSEVTDRGLFF. CDR3 sequence (DNA): TGTGCCAGCAGTGAAGTGACGGACAGGGGATTGTTCTTC.

J is TRBJ1-2 and V is TRBV30; tentatively, D is TRBD1 (5 bases). Per the germline V gene, CDR1 is GTSNPN and CDR2 is SVGIG (reference sequence). V lost 2 bases and J 2 bases, leaving 6 bases between the germline ends. There are 12 residues in the CDR3. CDR3 DNA sequence: TGTGCCTGGAGTAGGGGAAACTATGGCTACACCTTC. It encodes CAWSRGNYGYTF.

The CDR3 DNA reads TGTGCCAGCAGTTTACCCCGGACCGAAGCCTACGAGCAGTACTTC. Protein product: CASSLPRTEAYEQYF. The chain joins TRBV28 to TRBJ2-7; D is ambiguous. Trimming left V 2 bases short and J 2 bases short, with 13 bases between. Germline-derived CDR1 and CDR2 are MDHEN and SYDVKM. The CDR3 contains 15 residues.

This chain joins TRBV5-1 and TRBJ2-7; 7 bases are shared with TRBD2. Germline CDR1 and CDR2: SGHRS and YFSETQ. V lost 1 base to trimming and J lost 4 bases; unmatched junction nucleotides: 8. This CDR3 comprises 15 residues. Here the CDR3 reads CASSLSSASGYEQYF. The CDR3 DNA reads as TGCGCCAGCAGCTTGTCGTCGGCTAGCGGATACGAGCAGTACTTC.

The chain uses TRBV6-5 and TRBJ1-1; D possibly corresponds to TRBD1 (5 bases). Trimming removed 5 bases at V and 1 base at J, with 11 bases between. The CDR3 is made up of 14 amino acids. Germline loops: CDR1 MNHEY, CDR2 SVGAGI. Written as DNA, the CDR3 is TGTGCCAGCAGTCCGATTGACAGGAACACTGAAGCTTTCTTT. Translated: CASSPIDRNTEAFF.

The chain uses TRBV18 and TRBJ2-7, with D unresolved. Trimming took 0 bases from V and 0 from J, leaving 6 bases between them. The CDR3 covers 14 residues. CDR1 is KGHSH, CDR2 LQKENI, per germline. CDR3 region: CASSPPNFSYEQYF. Here the CDR3 DNA reads TGTGCCAGCTCACCACCTAACTTCTCCTACGAGCAGTACTTC.

The chain uses TRBV29-1 and TRBJ1-3; weak D call: TRBD1 (5 bases). The V gene's germline CDR1 is SQVTM and CDR2 ANQGSEA. Trimming removed 3 bases from V and 0 bases from J, with 15 bases in between. The CDR3 has 16 amino acids. This chain's CDR3 is CSVETAHPSSGNTIYF. The CDR3 nucleotides are TGCAGCGTTGAGACAGCCCATCCCAGCTCTGGAAACACCATATATTTT.

The chain couples TRBV7-2 to TRBJ2-7; TRBD1 matches at 9 bases. Germline-derived CDR1 and CDR2 are SGHTA and FQGNSA. J gave up 3 bases and V 7 bases, and 10 bases lay outside the gene matches. The CDR3 spans 15 residues. The CDR3 sequence: CASNFEGTGFYEQYF. CDR3 bases: TGTGCCAGCAACTTCGAGGGGACAGGGTTCTACGAGCAGTACTTC.

The J gene is TRBJ1-2, the V gene TRBV2; D call uncertain. The CDR3 sequence is 13 residues long. Germline-derived CDR1 and CDR2 are SNHLY and FYNNEI. Trimming removed 6 bases at V and 4 bases at J, with 12 bases between. CDR3 sequence reads: CASSETGIYGYTF. The CDR3 bases are TGTGCCAGCAGCGAGACCGGGATCTATGGCTACACCTTC.

The table lists this clone with a count of one. J is TRBJ1-1 and V is TRBV5-1; a weak D match, TRBD1 (6 bases). The CDR3 is made up of 16 amino acids. The V end lost 0 bases, the J end lost 0 bases, and 12 bases lay between the germline ends. Germline-derived CDR1 and CDR2 are SGHRS and YFSETQ. CDR3 region: CASSLVDRPLNTEAFF. CDR3 coding DNA: TGCGCCAGCAGCTTGGTCGACAGGCCACTGAACACTGAAGCTTTCTTT. Complete variable domain (other parts from reference TRBV5-1 and TRBJ1-1): KAGVTQTPRYLIKTRGQQVTLSCSPISGHRSVSWYQQTPGQGLQFLFEYFSETQRNKGNFPGRFSGRQFSNSRSEMNVSTLELGDSALYLCASSLVDRPLNTEAFFGQGTRLTVV.

This sequence joins TRBV30 and TRBJ2-7; 9 bases map to TRBD1. Germline V CDR1 and CDR2: GTSNPN, SVGIG (reference sequence). V shed 5 bases and J 5 bases; nucleotides not matched to a gene: 4. The CDR3 loop spans 12 amino acids. The CDR3 nucleotides read TGTGCCTGGGAAAGGGACAGGGACGAGCAGTACTTC. Protein product: CAWERDRDEQYF. Drawing the rest from reference TRBV30 and TRBJ2-7, the complete variable domain is SQTIHQWPATLVQPVGSPLSLECTVEGTSNPNLYWYRQAAGRGLQLLFYSVGIGQISSEVPQNLSASRPQDRQFILSSKKLLLSDSGFYLCAWERDRDEQYFGPGTRLTVT.

As regards this clone: The sample has other DNA sequences that encode this CDR3 too. V gene TRBV28 combines with J gene TRBJ1-2; TRBD1 matches 7 bases. Germline values: CDR1 MDHEN, CDR2 SYDVKM. V was pared by 2 bases and J by 0 bases, with 0 bases of the junction left unmatched. The CDR3 totals 14 residues. This CDR3 reads CASSLGTANYGYTF. The DNA for the CDR3 is TGTGCCAGCAGTTTAGGGACAGCTAACTATGGCTACACCTTC.

The V and J genes are TRBV2 and TRBJ2-7, with 8 bases that match TRBD1. The junction had 7 bases not matched to a gene; V was cut back by 3 bases and J by 3 bases. CDR1 and CDR2 (germline): SNHLY, FYNNEI. The CDR3 extends over 15 amino acids. The CDR3 sequence: CASSDYLDRDYEQYF. CDR3 nucleotides: TGTGCCAGCAGTGACTACCTGGACAGGGACTACGAGCAGTACTTC. Based on the CDR3 plus reference TRBV2 and TRBJ2-7, the full variable domain is EPEVTQTPSHQVTQMGQEVILRCVPISNHLYFYWYRQILGQKVEFLVSFYNNEISEKSEIFDDQFSVERPDGSNFTLKIRSTKLEDSAMYFCASSDYLDRDYEQYFGPGTRLTVT.

The genes are TRBV11-3 and TRBJ2-2; 10 bases agree with TRBD1. Per germline, CDR1 SGHNT and CDR2 YENEEA. J was trimmed by 7 bases and V by 5 bases; bases with no gene match: 7. This CDR3 comprises 15 residues. CDR3 sequence: CASSATGGVGGELFF. In DNA, the CDR3 is TGTGCCAGCAGCGCGACAGGGGGCGTTGGCGGGGAGCTGTTTTTT.

The chain has TRBV5-1 and TRBJ1-1; 8 bases fit TRBD1. The V and J ends lost 2 bases and 4 bases, in that order; junction bases with no gene match: 7. This CDR3 is 15 amino acids long. The germline V gene has CDR1 SGHRS and CDR2 YFSETQ. CDR3: CASSLHTGGSTEAFF. CDR3 DNA: TGCGCCAGCAGCTTACACACAGGGGGGAGCACTGAAGCTTTCTTT.

The chain uses TRBV27 and TRBJ1-4; possibly TRBD1 for D (6 bases). Germline V lookup: CDR1 MNHEY, CDR2 SMNVEV (reference sequence). CDR3 length equals 16 residues. The ends were cut back, 6 bases at V and 3 bases at J, with 17 bases in the middle. CDR3 DNA sequence: TGTGCCAGCAGCCCCCTCGGGGGCTTAGCTAATGAAAAACTGTTTTTT. Protein sequence: CASSPLGGLANEKLFF. Complete variable domain (other parts from reference TRBV27 and TRBJ1-4): EAQVTQNPRYLITVTGKKLTVTCSQNMNHEYMSWYRQDPGLGLRQIYYSMNVEVTDKGDVPEGYKVSRKEKRNFPLILESPSPNQTSLYFCASSPLGGLANEKLFFGSGTQLSVL.